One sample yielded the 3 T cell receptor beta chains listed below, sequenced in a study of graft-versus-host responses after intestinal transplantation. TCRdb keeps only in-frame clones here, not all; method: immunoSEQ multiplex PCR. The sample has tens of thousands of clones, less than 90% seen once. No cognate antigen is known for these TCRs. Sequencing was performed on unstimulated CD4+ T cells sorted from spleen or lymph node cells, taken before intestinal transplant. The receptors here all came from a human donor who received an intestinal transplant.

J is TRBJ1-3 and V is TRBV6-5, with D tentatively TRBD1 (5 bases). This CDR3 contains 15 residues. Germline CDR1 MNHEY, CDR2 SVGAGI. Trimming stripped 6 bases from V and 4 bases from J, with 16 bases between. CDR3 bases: TGTGCCAGCAGCATGAAGAGGGGAGGCGGAAACACCATATATTTT. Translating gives CASSMKRGGGNTIYF.

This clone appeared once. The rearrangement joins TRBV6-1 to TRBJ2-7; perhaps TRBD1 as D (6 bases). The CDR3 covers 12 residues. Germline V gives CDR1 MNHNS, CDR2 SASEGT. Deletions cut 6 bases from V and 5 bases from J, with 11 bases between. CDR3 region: CASRTTGHEQYF. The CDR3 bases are TGTGCCAGCAGGACTACAGGGCACGAGCAGTACTTC.

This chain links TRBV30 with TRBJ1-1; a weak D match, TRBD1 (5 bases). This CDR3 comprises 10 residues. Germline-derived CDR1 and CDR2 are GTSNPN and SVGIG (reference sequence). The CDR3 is CAWGSWGAFF. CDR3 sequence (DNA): TGTGCATGGGGGTCCTGGGGCGCTTTCTTT.